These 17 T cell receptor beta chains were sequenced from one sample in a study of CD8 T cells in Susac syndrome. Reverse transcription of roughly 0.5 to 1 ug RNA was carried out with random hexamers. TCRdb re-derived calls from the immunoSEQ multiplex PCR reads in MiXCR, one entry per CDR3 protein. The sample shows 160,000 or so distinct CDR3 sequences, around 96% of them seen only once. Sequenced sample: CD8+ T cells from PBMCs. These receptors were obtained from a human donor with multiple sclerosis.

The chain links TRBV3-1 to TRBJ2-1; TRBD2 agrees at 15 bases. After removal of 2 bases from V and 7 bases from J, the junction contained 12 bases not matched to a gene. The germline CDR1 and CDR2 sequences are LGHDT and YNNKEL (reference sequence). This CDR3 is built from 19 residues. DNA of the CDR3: TGTGCCAGCAGCCAACCCCCGGCACCCGGACTAGCGGGGGGGAATGAGCAGTTCTTC. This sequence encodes CASSQPPAPGLAGGNEQFF.

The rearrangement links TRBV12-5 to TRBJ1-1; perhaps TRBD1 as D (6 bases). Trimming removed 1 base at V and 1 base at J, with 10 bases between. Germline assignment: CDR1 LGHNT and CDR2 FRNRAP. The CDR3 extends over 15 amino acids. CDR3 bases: TGTGCTAGTGGTTTGGGATCGACAGGGAACACTGAAGCTTTCTTT. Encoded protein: CASGLGSTGNTEAFF.

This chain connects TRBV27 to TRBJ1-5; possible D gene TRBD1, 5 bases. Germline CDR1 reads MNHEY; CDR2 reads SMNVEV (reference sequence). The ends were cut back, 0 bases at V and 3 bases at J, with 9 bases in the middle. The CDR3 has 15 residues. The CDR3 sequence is CASSLSQGINQPQHF. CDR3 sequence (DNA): TGTGCCAGCAGTTTATCCCAGGGAATCAATCAGCCCCAGCATTTT.

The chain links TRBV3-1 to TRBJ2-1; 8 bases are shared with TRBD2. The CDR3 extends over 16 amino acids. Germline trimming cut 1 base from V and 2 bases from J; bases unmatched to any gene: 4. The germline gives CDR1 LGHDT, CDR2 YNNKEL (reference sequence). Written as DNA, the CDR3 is TGTGCCAGCAGCCAAGTTAGCGGGGACACCTACAATGAGCAGTTCTTC. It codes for CASSQVSGDTYNEQFF.

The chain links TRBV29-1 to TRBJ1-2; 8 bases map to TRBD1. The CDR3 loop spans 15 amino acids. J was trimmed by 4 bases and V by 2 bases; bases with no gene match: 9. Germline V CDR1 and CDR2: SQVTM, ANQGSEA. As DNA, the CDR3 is TGCAGCGTTGAAATGCGAGGACAGGGAGTCTATGGCTACACCTTC. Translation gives CSVEMRGQGVYGYTF. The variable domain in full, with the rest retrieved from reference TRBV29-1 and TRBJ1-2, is SAVISQKPSRDICQRGTSLTIQCQVDSQVTMMFWYRQQPGQSLTLIATANQGSEATYESGFVIDKFPISRPNLTFSTLTVSNMSPEDSSIYLCSVEMRGQGVYGYTFGSGTRLTVV.

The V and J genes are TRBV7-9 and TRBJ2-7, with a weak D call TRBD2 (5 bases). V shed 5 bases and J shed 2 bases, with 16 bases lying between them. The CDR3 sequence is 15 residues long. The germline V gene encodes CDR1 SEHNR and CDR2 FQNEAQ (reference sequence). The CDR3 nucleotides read TGTGCCAGCAGCCCACGGACTGGGAAGACCTACGAGCAGTACTTC. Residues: CASSPRTGKTYEQYF.

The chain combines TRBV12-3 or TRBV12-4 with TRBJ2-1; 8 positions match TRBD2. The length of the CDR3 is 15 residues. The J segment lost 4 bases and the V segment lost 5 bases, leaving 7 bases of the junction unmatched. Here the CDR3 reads CASSLRTSKYNEQFF. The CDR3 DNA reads TGTGCCAGCAGTCTGCGGACTAGCAAGTACAATGAGCAGTTCTTC.

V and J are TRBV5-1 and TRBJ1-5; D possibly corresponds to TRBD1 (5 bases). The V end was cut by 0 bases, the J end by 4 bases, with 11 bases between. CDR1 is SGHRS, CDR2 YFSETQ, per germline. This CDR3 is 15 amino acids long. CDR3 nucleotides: TGCGCCAGCAGCTTGGCCGGGACGGTGAATCAGCCCCAGCATTTT. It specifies CASSLAGTVNQPQHF.

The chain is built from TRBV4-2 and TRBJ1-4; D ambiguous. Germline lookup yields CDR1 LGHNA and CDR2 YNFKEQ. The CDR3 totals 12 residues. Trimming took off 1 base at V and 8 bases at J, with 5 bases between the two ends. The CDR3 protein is CASSQVREKLFF. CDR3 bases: TGTGCCAGCAGCCAAGTCCGGGAAAAACTGTTTTTT.

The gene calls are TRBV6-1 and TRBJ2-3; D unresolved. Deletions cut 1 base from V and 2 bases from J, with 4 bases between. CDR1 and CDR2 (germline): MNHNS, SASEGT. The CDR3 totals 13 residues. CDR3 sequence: CASSEEVTDTQYF. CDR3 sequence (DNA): TGTGCCAGCAGTGAAGAGGTCACAGATACGCAGTATTTT.

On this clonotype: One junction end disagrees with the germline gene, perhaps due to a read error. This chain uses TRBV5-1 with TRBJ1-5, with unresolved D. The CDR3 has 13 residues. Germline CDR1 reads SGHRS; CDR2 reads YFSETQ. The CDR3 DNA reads TGCGCCAGCAGGGAGGGAGGCAACCAGCCCCAGCATTTT. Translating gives CASREGGNQPQHF.

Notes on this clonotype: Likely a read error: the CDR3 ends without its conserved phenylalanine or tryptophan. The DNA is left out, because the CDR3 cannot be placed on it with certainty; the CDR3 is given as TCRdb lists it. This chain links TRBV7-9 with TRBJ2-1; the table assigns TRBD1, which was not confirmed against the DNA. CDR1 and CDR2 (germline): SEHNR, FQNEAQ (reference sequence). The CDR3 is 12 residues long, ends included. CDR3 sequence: CASSSSAGVRGI.

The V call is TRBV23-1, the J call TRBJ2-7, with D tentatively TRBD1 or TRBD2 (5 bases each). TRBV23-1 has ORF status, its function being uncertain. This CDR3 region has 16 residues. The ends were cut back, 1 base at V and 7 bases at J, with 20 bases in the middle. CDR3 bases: TGCGCCAGCAGTCAATGCCTCGGGTTGGGGACGTTAGAGCAGTACTTC. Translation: CASSQCLGLGTLEQYF.

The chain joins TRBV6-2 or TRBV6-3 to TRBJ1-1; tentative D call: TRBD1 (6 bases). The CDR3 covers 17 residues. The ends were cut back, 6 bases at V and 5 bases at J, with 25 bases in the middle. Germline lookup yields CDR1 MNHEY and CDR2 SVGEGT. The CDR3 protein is CASRSGKGGERRTEAFF. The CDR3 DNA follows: TGTGCCAGCAGATCCGGGAAGGGGGGAGAGAGGCGAACTGAAGCTTTCTTT.

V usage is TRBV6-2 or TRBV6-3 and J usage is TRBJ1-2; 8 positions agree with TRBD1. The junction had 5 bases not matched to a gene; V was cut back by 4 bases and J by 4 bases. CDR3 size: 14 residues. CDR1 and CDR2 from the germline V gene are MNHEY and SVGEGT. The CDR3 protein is CASSSGGTGYGYTF. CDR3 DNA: TGTGCCAGCAGTTCCGGGGGGACAGGCTATGGCTACACCTTC.

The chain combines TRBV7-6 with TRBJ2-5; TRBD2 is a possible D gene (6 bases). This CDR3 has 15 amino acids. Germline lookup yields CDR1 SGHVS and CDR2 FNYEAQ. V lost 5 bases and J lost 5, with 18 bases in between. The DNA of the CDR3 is TGTGCCAGCAGCCTTAGACAGTCCGGAGGGGAGACCCAGTACTTC. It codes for CASSLRQSGGETQYF.

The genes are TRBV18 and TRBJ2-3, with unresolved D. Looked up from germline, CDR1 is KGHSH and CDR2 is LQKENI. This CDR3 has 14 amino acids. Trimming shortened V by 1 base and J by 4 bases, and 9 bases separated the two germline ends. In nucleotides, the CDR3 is TGTGCCAGCTCACCACGGGCCAAAGCAGATACGCAGTATTTT. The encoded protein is CASSPRAKADTQYF. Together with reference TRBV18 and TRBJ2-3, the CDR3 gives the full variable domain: NAGVMQNPRHLVRRRGQEARLRCSPMKGHSHVYWYRQLPEEGLKFMVYLQKENIIDESGMPKERFSAEFPKEGPSILRIQQVVRGDSAAYFCASSPRAKADTQYFGPGTRLTVL.